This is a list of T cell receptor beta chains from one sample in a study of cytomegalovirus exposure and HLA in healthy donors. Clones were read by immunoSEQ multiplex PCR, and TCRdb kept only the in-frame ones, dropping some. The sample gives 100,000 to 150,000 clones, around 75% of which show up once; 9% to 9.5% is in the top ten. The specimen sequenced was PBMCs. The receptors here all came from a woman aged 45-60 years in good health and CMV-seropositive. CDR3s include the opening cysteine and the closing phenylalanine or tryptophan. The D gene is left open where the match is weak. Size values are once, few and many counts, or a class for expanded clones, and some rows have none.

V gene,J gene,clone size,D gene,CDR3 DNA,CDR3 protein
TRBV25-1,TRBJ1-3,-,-,TGTGCCAGCAGTGAATCGGGGGTTTGGGGCACCATATATTTT,CASSESGVWGTIYF
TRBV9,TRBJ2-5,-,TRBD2,TGTGCCAGCAGCGTTGCGGGGGGGCCGGGAGAGACCCAGTACTTC,CASSVAGGPGETQYF
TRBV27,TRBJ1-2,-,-,TGTGCCAGTGCCCCCGGGGTGGCCTATGGCTACACCTTC,CASAPGVAYGYTF
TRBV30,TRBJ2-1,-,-,TGTGCCTGGTCCCCGGCTAGCGTATACAATGAGCAGTTCTTC,CAWSPASVYNEQFF
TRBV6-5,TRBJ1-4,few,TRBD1,TGTGCCAGCAGTTATGGACAGGGGGGTGAAAAACTGTTTTTT,CASSYGQGGEKLFF
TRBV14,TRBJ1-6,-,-,TGTGCCAGCAGCCAAGGTGGGAGGGTGGGGTCGAGTTCACCCCTCCACTTT,CASSQGGRVGSSSPLHF
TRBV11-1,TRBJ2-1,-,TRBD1,TGTGCCAGCAGCTTAGGTTACAGGGGTTTTAGGGATTCCTACAATGAGCAGTTCTTC,CASSLGYRGFRDSYNEQFF
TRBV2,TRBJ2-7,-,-,TGTGCCAGCAGTGAAAGGTCGGGGGAGTTTGACGAGCAGTACTTC,CASSERSGEFDEQYF
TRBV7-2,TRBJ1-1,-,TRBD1,TGTGCCAGCAGGGATGACAGGGGATCGCACACTGAAGCTTTCTTT,CASRDDRGSHTEAFF
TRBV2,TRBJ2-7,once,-,TGTGCCAGCAGTAACCCGGGGAGAGGGAACGAGCAGTACTTC,CASSNPGRGNEQYF
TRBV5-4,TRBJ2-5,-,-,TGTGCCAGCAGCTCAACTTTAGAGACCCAGTACTTC,CASSSTLETQYF
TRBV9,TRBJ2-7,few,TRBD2,TGTGCCAGCAGCACACTAGCGGGGGGGTCCTACGAGCAGTACTTC,CASSTLAGGSYEQYF
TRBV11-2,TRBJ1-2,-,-,TGTGCCAGCAGCCATAACAGGGAACGTGGCTACACCTTC,CASSHNRERGYTF
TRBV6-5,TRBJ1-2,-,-,TGTGCCAGCAGTTACTCGACAGGCTGGGGTGGCTACACCTTC,CASSYSTGWGGYTF
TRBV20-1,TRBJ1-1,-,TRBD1,TGCAGTTACAGGGGAAACACTGAAGCTTTCTTT,CSYRGNTEAFF
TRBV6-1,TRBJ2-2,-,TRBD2,TGTGCCAGCAGTGACAGCCTCGGGACTAGCGGGGGGGCGAACACCGGGGAGCTGTTTTTT,CASSDSLGTSGGANTGELFF
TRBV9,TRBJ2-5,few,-,TGTGCCAGCAGCGTAGGAGTGGAGACCCAGTACTTC,CASSVGVETQYF
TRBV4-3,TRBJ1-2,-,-,TGCGCCAGCAGCCCTAAAACGGGACAAGGGGGGGGGTGGGGGTATGGCTACACCTTC,CASSPKTGQGGGWGYGYTF
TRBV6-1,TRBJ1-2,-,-,TGTGCCAGCACCTCGACAGCAAACTATGGCTACACCTTC,CASTSTANYGYTF
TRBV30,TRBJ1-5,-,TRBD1,TGTGCCTGGTCAGAGACAGGGCATCAGCCCCAGCATTTT,CAWSETGHQPQHF
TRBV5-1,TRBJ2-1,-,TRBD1,TGCGCCAGCAGACGCCGGACAGGGGACAATGAGCAGTTCTTC,CASRRRTGDNEQFF
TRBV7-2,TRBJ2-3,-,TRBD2,TGTGCCAGCAGCAGACAACCGGGACTAGCGCCTGATACGCAGTATTTT,CASSRQPGLAPDTQYF
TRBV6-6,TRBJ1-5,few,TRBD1,TGTGCCACCGGGGACAGACACAATCAGCCCCAGCATTTT,CATGDRHNQPQHF
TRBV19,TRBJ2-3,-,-,TGTGCCAGTAGTATAGGTGGGAGAACAGATACGCAGTATTTT,CASSIGGRTDTQYF
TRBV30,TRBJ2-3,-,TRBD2,TGTGCCTGGAGTGGACTAGCGGCCACAGATACGCAGTATTTT,CAWSGLAATDTQYF
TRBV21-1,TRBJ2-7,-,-,TGTGCCAGCAGCAATGCGGGGACAGGCCTGGGATCCTACGAGCAGTACTTC,CASSNAGTGLGSYEQYF